These 9 T cell receptor beta chains originate from one sample sequenced in a study of T cell repertoires in cytomegalovirus infection. These receptors' targets are unknown. One entry per CDR3 protein results from TCRdb running MiXCR on the reads. This sample has around 770,000 distinct CDR3 sequences, with just under 30% found just once. The sample in question was cultured CD8+ T cells from PBMCs, obtained from culture after CMV antigen stimulation. Receptors originate from a human donor in good health (CMV status not recorded). Some clones in this sample may be carry-over from other donors' samples.

V usage is TRBV10-3 and J usage is TRBJ2-4; D uncertain. The CDR3 spans 13 residues. V was clipped by 6 bases and J by 5 bases, with 11 bases between them. CDR1 is ENHRY and CDR2 is SYGVKD in the germline V gene. The CDR3 here is CAIRTEPENIQYF. The CDR3 DNA reads TGTGCCATCAGAACCGAGCCCGAAAACATTCAGTACTTC.

This chain connects TRBV6-5 to TRBJ2-7; D tentatively reads TRBD1 or TRBD2 (5 bases each). Germline V CDR1 and CDR2: MNHEY, SVGAGI. The CDR3 runs 16 residues. The V end was cut by 5 bases, the J end by 3 bases, with 20 bases between. As DNA, the CDR3 is TGTGCCAGCAGTCCAGACCGGGACCCTCGTGGCTACGAGCAGTACTTC. Amino acid sequence: CASSPDRDPRGYEQYF.

The sample holds a few counts of this clonotype. The gene calls are TRBV27 and TRBJ2-7; weak D call: TRBD1 (7 bases). Trimming took 6 bases from V and 2 from J, leaving 14 bases between them. Germline values: CDR1 MNHEY, CDR2 SMNVEV (reference sequence). The CDR3 has 14 residues. CDR3 protein: CASSQQGGPYEQYF. The CDR3 coding sequence is TGTGCCAGCAGCCAGCAGGGGGGCCCCTACGAGCAGTACTTC.

This clonotype was seen repeatedly, ten times or more. The CDR3: CASSSPGTPDYTF. Here the CDR3 DNA reads TGTGCCAGCAGTAGCCCCGGGACGCCAGACTACACCTTC. V is TRBV7-6 and J is TRBJ1-2; possible D gene TRBD1, 5 bases. V was shortened by 6 bases and J by 10 bases, with 18 bases between the two germline ends. Germline V lookup: CDR1 SGHVS, CDR2 FNYEAQ. The CDR3 length is 13 residues.

This chain uses TRBV14 with TRBJ1-1; a weak D match, TRBD1 (6 bases). V was pared by 5 bases and J by 2 bases, with 15 bases between. The germline CDR1 and CDR2 sequences are SGHDN and FVKESK. The CDR3 sequence is 15 residues long. CDR3 DNA sequence: TGTGCCAGCAGCGCCTTTACGACAGGCAACACTGAAGCTTTCTTT. This sequence encodes CASSAFTTGNTEAFF.

Ten or more counts support this clonotype. The gene calls are TRBV7-8 and TRBJ2-2, with 7 bases lining up with TRBD1. The junction had 6 bases not matched to a gene; V was cut back by 2 bases and J by 0 bases. This CDR3 contains 17 residues. The germline CDR1 and CDR2 sequences are SGHVS and FQNEAQ. The CDR3: CASSLPQQGPNTGELFF. In DNA form, the CDR3 reads TGTGCCAGCAGCTTACCCCAACAGGGGCCGAACACCGGGGAGCTGTTTTTT.

This clonotype was recorded once. This chain uses TRBV29-1 with TRBJ1-1; 7 bases agree with TRBD1. The ends lost 6 bases at V and 4 bases at J; junction bases unmatched: 8. From germline, CDR1 is SQVTM and CDR2 ANQGSEA. The CDR3 runs to 13 residues. Here the CDR3 DNA reads TGCAGCGTGGACGCGACAGGGCCCACTGAAGCTTTCTTT. Translating gives CSVDATGPTEAFF.

The CDR3 is CASSWNLPGQDSYEQYV. The DNA of the CDR3 is TGTGCCAGCAGCTGGAATCTCCCGGGACAGGATTCCTACGAGCAGTACGTC. The chain recombines TRBV5-6 with TRBJ2-7; 8 positions agree with TRBD1. Germline V gene data show CDR1 as SGHDT and CDR2 as YYEEEE. The junction had 12 bases not matched to a gene; V was cut back by 3 bases and J by 1 base. The CDR3 covers 17 residues.

This sequence joins TRBV6-5 and TRBJ2-5; tentative D call: TRBD2 (5 bases). Looked up from germline, CDR1 is MNHEY and CDR2 is SVGAGI. The CDR3 is 14 amino acids. The V and J ends lost 5 bases and 8 bases respectively, with 18 bases between them. This chain's CDR3 is CASSDLGVLGTQYF. The DNA for the CDR3 is TGTGCCAGCAGTGACCTCGGGGTACTAGGAACCCAGTACTTC.